Listed here are 22 T cell receptor beta chains from one sample, sequenced in a study of blood T cells in healthy people across ages. It was with a sample-barcoded 5' primer and a J-beta primer mix that a second PCR of about 7 to 12 cycles was run. MiXCR, applied by TCRdb to the 5' RACE reads, yields one record per CDR3 protein. This sample has 760,000 or so distinct CDR3 sequences, with 25% found just once. This sample was shared with a second study, whose subject was T cells of mothers and their children.

The sequenced sample consisted of blood. The receptors originated from a boy between 10 and 17 years old in good health.

This clonotype was detected only a few times. This chain connects TRBV9 to TRBJ2-3, with TRBD2 identical over 7 bases. This CDR3 region has 15 residues. The V gene's germline CDR1 is SGDLS and CDR2 YYNGEE. Germline trimming cut 0 bases from V and 4 bases from J; bases unmatched to any gene: 5. As DNA, the CDR3 is TGTGCCAGCAGCGTAGGTAGCGGGTTGGCAGATACGCAGTATTTT. It specifies CASSVGSGLADTQYF.

The chain is built from TRBV12-3 or TRBV12-4 and TRBJ2-5; D is possibly TRBD1 (5 bases). Matching the DNA end better, TRBJ2-1 makes the J call doubtful. There are 15 residues in the CDR3. Here the CDR3 reads CASSLAARQGDEQFF. DNA of the CDR3: TGTGCCAGCAGTTTAGCAGCGAGGCAGGGTGATGAGCAGTTCTTC.

The sample holds a few counts of this clonotype. The V gene is TRBV5-1, the J gene TRBJ1-4; D is unclear. Trimming pared 0 bases from V and 0 bases from J, leaving 9 bases between. Germline lookup yields CDR1 SGHRS and CDR2 YFSETQ. The CDR3 sequence is 16 residues long. Here the CDR3 DNA reads TGCGCCAGCAGCTTGGGGGTCGACGCAACTAATGAAAAACTGTTTTTT. Its translation is CASSLGVDATNEKLFF.

The chain combines TRBV20-1 with TRBJ2-7; D tentatively reads TRBD1 or TRBD2 (5 bases each). The V and J ends lost 5 bases and 5 bases respectively, with 19 bases between them. CDR1 and CDR2 (germline): DFQATT, SNEGSKA (reference sequence). This CDR3 comprises 14 residues. The CDR3 sequence: CSAPLDSGRHEQYF. CDR3 bases: TGCAGTGCTCCCCTAGACAGCGGTCGCCACGAGCAGTACTTC.

This clonotype was detected once. V and J are TRBV20-1 and TRBJ1-5, with 7 bases fitting TRBD1. The CDR3 has 16 residues. Germline CDR1 and CDR2: DFQATT and SNEGSKA (reference sequence). Germline trimming cut 6 bases from V and 6 bases from J; bases unmatched to any gene: 17. The CDR3 DNA reads as TGCAGTGCCCCCCGAGGGGACAGTATTTCTCGTCAGCCCCAGCATTTT. Its protein product is CSAPRGDSISRQPQHF.

This chain uses TRBV3-1 with TRBJ1-5; D remains unclear. The CDR3 length is 13 residues. The V and J ends lost 3 bases and 5 bases respectively, with 8 bases between them. Germline CDR1 is LGHDT and CDR2 is YNNKEL (reference sequence). CDR3 sequence (DNA): TGTGCCAGCAGCCAGCGAACTTATCAGCCCCAGCATTTT. This codes for CASSQRTYQPQHF.

V usage is TRBV29-1 and J usage is TRBJ1-4, with D tentatively TRBD1 (6 bases). V lost 7 bases, J lost 3 bases, and 12 bases lay in between. In germline, CDR1 is SQVTM, CDR2 ANQGSEA. There are 13 residues in the CDR3. The CDR3: CSAPDRSNEKLFF. The CDR3 DNA reads as TGCAGCGCACCGGACAGATCTAATGAAAAACTGTTTTTT.

V and J are TRBV29-1 and TRBJ1-1, with D possibly TRBD1 on 6 matching bases. This CDR3 has 14 residues. In germline, CDR1 is SQVTM, CDR2 ANQGSEA. V shed 7 bases and J shed 2 bases, with 17 bases lying between them. The DNA for the CDR3 is TGCAGCGCCTACGTCGGGGGGGCCAACACTGAAGCTTTCTTT. This gives the protein CSAYVGGANTEAFF.

This chain uses TRBV18 with TRBJ2-7; 7 bases align to TRBD2. CDR1 is KGHSH, CDR2 LQKENI, per germline. This CDR3 has 14 residues. V shed 0 bases, J shed 6 bases, and the junction held 5 bases outside the gene matches. In DNA form, the CDR3 reads TGTGCCAGCTCACCACCGATCGGGGAGGGCGAGCAGTACTTC. As protein: CASSPPIGEGEQYF. The full variable domain, its missing parts supplied by reference TRBV18 and TRBJ2-7, is NAGVMQNPRHLVRRRGQEARLRCSPMKGHSHVYWYRQLPEEGLKFMVYLQKENIIDESGMPKERFSAEFPKEGPSILRIQQVVRGDSAAYFCASSPPIGEGEQYFGPGTRLTVT.

The chain employs TRBV12-3 or TRBV12-4 and TRBJ1-1; a weak D match, TRBD1 (5 bases). This CDR3 spans 13 amino acids. The ends were cut back, 1 base at V and 7 bases at J, with 10 bases in the middle. CDR3 region: CASSLGDVLEAFF. CDR3 in DNA: TGTGCCAGCAGTTTAGGGGACGTACTTGAAGCTTTCTTT.

CDR3 protein: CASSAGLAGWGSYNEQFF. For the CDR3, the DNA is TGTGCCAGCAGCGCGGGACTAGCGGGGTGGGGATCCTACAATGAGCAGTTCTTC. The chain carries TRBV7-2 and TRBJ2-1; 13 bases are a match to TRBD2. CDR1 and CDR2 (germline): SGHTA, FQGNSA. The CDR3 extends over 18 amino acids. V trimming: 5 bases; J trimming: 1 base; junction bases outside the gene matches: 8.

The sample holds a few counts of this clonotype. The V call is TRBV4-1, the J call TRBJ2-3; D is possibly TRBD2 (6 bases). Trimming cost V 0 bases and J 3 bases, with 13 bases left between them. Germline V lookup: CDR1 MGHRA, CDR2 YSYEKL. The CDR3 totals 16 residues. The chain's CDR3 is CASSQERTIGTDTQYF. The CDR3 DNA reads as TGCGCCAGCAGCCAAGAGCGGACTATTGGTACAGATACGCAGTATTTT.

This chain joins TRBV12-3 or TRBV12-4 and TRBJ1-2, with 7 bases lining up with TRBD1. The junction had 7 bases not matched to a gene; V was cut back by 5 bases and J by 4 bases. The CDR3 loop spans 14 amino acids. CDR3 sequence reads: CASSPRQGIYGYTF. CDR3 DNA sequence: TGTGCCAGCAGTCCCCGACAGGGCATCTATGGCTACACCTTC.

This clonotype has just a few counts. The chain is built from TRBV7-9 and TRBJ2-5; 13 bases agree with TRBD2. The J call may be wrong; the DNA end is better matched by TRBJ2-1. From germline, CDR1 is SEHNR and CDR2 FQNEAQ (reference sequence). This CDR3 contains 16 residues. The CDR3 region has the DNA TGTGCCAGCAGCTCACTAGCGGGAGGGTATCATGGAGAGCAGTTCTTC. The encoded protein is CASSSLAGGYHGEQFF.

The V gene is TRBV12-3 or TRBV12-4, the J gene TRBJ2-1; tentatively, D is TRBD1 or TRBD2 (5 bases each). With the DNA end fitting TRBJ2-5 better, the J assignment may be wrong. There are 13 residues in the CDR3. This CDR3 reads CASSWGLSETQYF. In nucleotides, the CDR3 is TGTGCCAGCAGTTGGGGGTTATCGGAGACCCAGTACTTC.

This rearrangement joins TRBV12-3 or TRBV12-4 to TRBJ1-1; tentatively, D is TRBD1 (6 bases). The CDR3 extends over 15 amino acids. Trimming left V 1 base short and J 7 bases short, with 16 bases between. DNA of the CDR3: TGTGCCAGCAGTTTAGTCCGCGGACAGTCACATGAAGCTTTCTTT. This codes for CASSLVRGQSHEAFF.

The chain recombines TRBV7-2 with TRBJ2-5; 9 nucleotides line up with TRBD2. The germline CDR1 and CDR2 sequences are SGHTA and FQGNSA. J gave up 3 bases and V 1 base, and 9 bases lay outside the gene matches. The CDR3 length is 17 residues. The CDR3 region is CASSLVGAGGRKETQYF. The CDR3 nucleotides read TGTGCCAGCAGCTTAGTGGGGGCGGGGGGGCGCAAAGAGACCCAGTACTTC.

This clonotype turned up a few times. The CDR3 loop reads CASSGWGSLRGQDTQYF. The CDR3 coding sequence is TGTGCCAGCAGTGGCTGGGGTTCTCTCCGGGGTCAAGATACGCAGTATTTT. This chain connects TRBV6-1 to TRBJ2-3; TRBD2 is a possible D gene (5 bases). Deletions cut 4 bases from V and 5 bases from J, with 22 bases between. The CDR3 has 17 residues. Germline lookup yields CDR1 MNHNS and CDR2 SASEGT.

The rearrangement links TRBV4-1 to TRBJ2-4; 10 bases are shared with TRBD2. Germline V lookup: CDR1 MGHRA, CDR2 YSYEKL. There are 21 residues in the CDR3. V dropped 1 base and J dropped 0; count of bases not matched to a gene: 15. The CDR3 protein is CASSQVGSLAGAQLAKNIQYF. Written as DNA, the CDR3 is TGCGCCAGCAGCCAAGTCGGTTCTCTAGCGGGGGCCCAACTAGCCAAAAACATTCAGTACTTC.

Worth noting for this clonotype: A single base separates this from a much larger clone, so it may be a read error. The V gene is TRBV27, the J gene TRBJ1-6; 9 bases match TRBD1. CDR1 and CDR2 (germline): MNHEY, SMNVEV (reference sequence). The V and J ends lost 6 bases and 13 bases, in that order; junction bases with no gene match: 13. This CDR3 has 15 amino acids. The chain's CDR3 is CASRRQGGNQAPLHF. The CDR3 nucleotides read TGTGCCAGCAGAAGACAGGGGGGTAATCAGGCGCCCCTCCACTTT.

The genes are TRBV10-1 and TRBJ2-3; 10 bases are shared with TRBD1. The CDR3 extends over 15 amino acids. Germline V lookup: CDR1 WNHNN, CDR2 SYGVQD (reference sequence). Germline trimming cut 4 bases from V and 7 bases from J; bases unmatched to any gene: 8. The CDR3 region has the DNA TGCGCCAGCAGTGGGCGGGACAGGGGACTAAATACGCAGTATTTT. Amino acid sequence: CASSGRDRGLNTQYF.

V gene TRBV7-8 combines with J gene TRBJ2-2; D not certain. CDR1 and CDR2 (germline): SGHVS, FQNEAQ. The CDR3 runs to 14 residues. Trimming took 5 bases from V and 4 from J, leaving 11 bases between them. The DNA for the CDR3 is TGTGCCAGCAGCCGTCAGAGTGGCACCGGGGAGCTGTTTTTT. The encoded protein is CASSRQSGTGELFF. Filled out from reference TRBV7-8 and TRBJ2-2, the complete variable domain reads GAGVSQSPRYKVAKRGQDVALRCDPISGHVSLFWYQQALGQGPEFLTYFQNEAQLDKSGLPSDRFFAERPEGSVSTLKIQRTQQEDSAVYLCASSRQSGTGELFFGEGSRLTVL.